The 18 T cell receptor beta chains in this list originate from one sample, sequenced in a study of graft-versus-host responses after intestinal transplantation (TCRdb year 2021). Dithiothreitol, EDTA incubations and collagenase D digestion were used to isolate intraepithelial and lamina propria lymphocytes from graft specimens. Libraries were made using the immunoSEQ multiplex PCR assay. TCRdb holds this immuneACCESS table with in-frame rearrangements only. Some clones are missing; in checked studies, unresolved V genes explain under half, and the rest has no known cause. The sample table shows about 8,900 clones, and approximately 74% are seen once. Together, the top ten hold approximately 9.6% of the sample. Material: ileum tissue, obtained 450 to 460 days after transplant. The source of these receptors is a human patient who received an intestinal transplant, so some T cells may come from the graft donor.

This chain connects TRBV12-1 to TRBJ2-1; the tabulated D call, TRBD2, remains unverified against the DNA. TRBV12-1 is a listed pseudogene. The CDR3 contains 16 residues. Here the CDR3 DNA reads TGTGCCAGCAGCGCGTTGACTAGCGGAACCTACAATGAGCAGTTCTTC. This translates into CASSALTSGTYNEQFF.

The V gene is TRBV5-1, the J gene TRBJ1-6, with a possible D match to TRBD1 (5 bases). The CDR3 consists of 15 residues. V gave up 5 bases and J gave up 6 bases, with 15 bases separating them. Germline CDR1 is SGHRS and CDR2 is YFSETQ. Here the CDR3 DNA reads TGCGCCAGCAGGAGGGACTTGGACCGTAATTCACCCCTCCACTTT. Its translation is CASRRDLDRNSPLHF. The full variable domain, its missing parts supplied by reference TRBV5-1 and TRBJ1-6, is KAGVTQTPRYLIKTRGQQVTLSCSPISGHRSVSWYQQTPGQGLQFLFEYFSETQRNKGNFPGRFSGRQFSNSRSEMNVSTLELGDSALYLCASRRDLDRNSPLHFGNGTRLTVT.

This chain uses TRBV5-4 with TRBJ1-4; TRBD1 matches 9 bases. CDR3 length equals 19 residues. Per the germline V gene, CDR1 is SGHNT and CDR2 is YYREEE (reference sequence). The V gene end was trimmed by 4 bases and the J gene end by 0 bases; junction bases not matched to a gene: 13. The CDR3: CASSHLPGTGMATNEKLFF. The CDR3 DNA reads as TGTGCCAGCAGCCACCTACCAGGGACAGGGATGGCAACTAATGAAAAACTGTTTTTT.

The chain has TRBV7-9 and TRBJ1-1; TRBD1 matches at 8 bases. V dropped 5 bases and J dropped 1; count of bases not matched to a gene: 6. This CDR3 spans 15 amino acids. CDR1 and CDR2 (germline): SEHNR, FQNEAQ (reference sequence). For the CDR3, the DNA is TGTGCCAGCAGCCCTAAGGGACAGGCGAACACTGAAGCTTTCTTT. Translating gives CASSPKGQANTEAFF.

This chain links TRBV11-2 with TRBJ1-6; D remains ambiguous. Looked up from germline, CDR1 is SGHAT and CDR2 is FQNNGV. The CDR3 runs to 15 residues. Between the trimmed V and J ends, which lost 5 bases and 0 bases, there was a span of 8 bases. In nucleotides, the CDR3 is TGTGCCAGCAGCCCCCCGGGCTCCTATAATTCACCCCTCCACTTT. Its translation is CASSPPGSYNSPLHF.

The chain uses TRBV20-1 and TRBJ2-7; D uncertain. The V gene's germline CDR1 is DFQATT and CDR2 SNEGSKA (reference sequence). The CDR3 is 11 residues long. Trimming stripped 5 bases from V and 0 bases from J, with 5 bases between. The CDR3 is CSAPYSYEQYF. As DNA, the CDR3 is TGCAGTGCTCCCTACTCCTACGAGCAGTACTTC.

This clone was counted between two and nine times. The rearrangement joins TRBV29-1 to TRBJ2-7; 9 positions agree with TRBD1. V dropped 2 bases and J dropped 4; count of bases not matched to a gene: 3. Germline V gene data show CDR1 as SQVTM and CDR2 as ANQGSEA. CDR3 length: 13 residues. CDR3 nucleotide sequence: TGCAGCGTTGAAACAGGGGGCGGGTACGAGCAGTACTTC. Translated: CSVETGGGYEQYF.

This chain joins TRBV7-3 and TRBJ2-3; D may be TRBD1 (5 bases). The V end lost 3 bases, the J end lost 6 bases, and 10 bases lay between the germline ends. Germline values: CDR1 SGHTA, CDR2 FQGTGA. The CDR3 sequence is 13 residues long. CDR3 sequence: CASSFQGLDTQYF. In DNA, the CDR3 is TGTGCCAGCAGCTTTCAGGGTCTGGATACGCAGTATTTT.

Only a few counts were recorded for this clone. This chain uses TRBV2 with TRBJ1-5, with 7 nucleotides matching TRBD1. The ends lost 8 bases at V and 4 bases at J; junction bases unmatched: 11. In germline, CDR1 is SNHLY, CDR2 FYNNEI. The CDR3 length is 15 residues. The CDR3 here is CASGTSTGVNQPQHF. The CDR3 region has the DNA TGTGCCAGCGGTACCAGCACAGGGGTGAATCAGCCCCAGCATTTT. Variable domain in full (rest from reference TRBV2 and TRBJ1-5): EPEVTQTPSHQVTQMGQEVILRCVPISNHLYFYWYRQILGQKVEFLVSFYNNEISEKSEIFDDQFSVERPDGSNFTLKIRSTKLEDSAMYFCASGTSTGVNQPQHFGDGTRLSIL.

V usage is TRBV27 and J usage is TRBJ1-4; D ambiguous. The CDR3 consists of 13 residues. The germline V gene has CDR1 MNHEY and CDR2 SMNVEV (reference sequence). V dropped 10 bases and J dropped 7 bases, with 16 bases sitting between them. The chain's CDR3 is CATTTVNSEKLFF. CDR3 in DNA: TGTGCCACCACCACCGTCAATAGTGAAAAACTGTTTTTT.

The chain employs TRBV11-3 and TRBJ2-1, with D tentatively TRBD2 (6 bases). The length of the CDR3 is 16 residues. V was cut by 2 bases and J by 0 bases, with 11 bases left in between. Germline assignment: CDR1 SGHNT and CDR2 YENEEA. This CDR3 reads CASSLTSGGSYNEQFF. The DNA for the CDR3 is TGTGCCAGCAGCTTAACCTCCGGGGGCTCCTACAATGAGCAGTTCTTC. The whole variable domain, filled in from reference TRBV11-3 and TRBJ2-1, reads EAGVVQSPRYKIIEKKQPVAFWCNPISGHNTLYWYLQNLGQGPELLIRYENEEAVDDSQLPKDRFSAERLKGVDSTLKIQPAELGDSAVYLCASSLTSGGSYNEQFFGPGTRLTVL.

This rearrangement joins TRBV5-6 to TRBJ2-1; 9 nucleotides agree with TRBD1. Per the germline V gene, CDR1 is SGHDT and CDR2 is YYEEEE. J gave up 4 bases and V 4 bases, and 9 bases lay outside the gene matches. The CDR3 consists of 16 residues. The CDR3, as DNA: TGTGCCAGCAGCCGGACAGGGGATAATGGGTACAATGAGCAGTTCTTC. Translation: CASSRTGDNGYNEQFF. Variable domain in full (rest from reference TRBV5-6 and TRBJ2-1): DAGVTQSPTHLIKTRGQQVTLRCSPKSGHDTVSWYQQALGQGPQFIFQYYEEEERQRGNFPDRFSGHQFPNYSSELNVNALLLGDSALYLCASSRTGDNGYNEQFFGPGTRLTVL.

The V gene is TRBV9, the J gene TRBJ2-5; perhaps TRBD2 as D (6 bases). Looked up from germline, CDR1 is SGDLS and CDR2 is YYNGEE. V lost 4 bases and J lost 0, with 10 bases in between. There are 14 residues in the CDR3. The CDR3 DNA sequence: TGTGCCAGCAGCCCCCGGGACTACCAAGAGACCCAGTACTTC. Protein: CASSPRDYQETQYF.

This clone is termed medium-sized (0.01 to 0.1%). The V gene is TRBV19, the J gene TRBJ1-2, with 7 bases aligning to TRBD1. The CDR3 spans 15 residues. V trimming: 5 bases; J trimming: 2 bases; junction bases outside the gene matches: 8. CDR1 LNHDA and CDR2 SQIVND come from the germline V gene (reference sequence). CDR3 in amino acids: CASSRRTGANYGYTF. The CDR3 bases are TGTGCCAGTAGTCGCCGAACAGGGGCGAACTATGGCTACACCTTC.

This clone was seen more than once but under ten times. This chain links TRBV28 with TRBJ2-2; tentative D call: TRBD2 (6 bases). There are 14 residues in the CDR3. V lost 3 bases, J lost 6 bases, and 11 bases lay in between. The V gene's germline CDR1 is MDHEN and CDR2 SYDVKM. This CDR3 reads CASSFGSGPGELFF. For the CDR3, the DNA is TGTGCCAGCAGTTTCGGTAGCGGCCCCGGGGAGCTGTTTTTT.

The CDR3 DNA follows: TGTGCCAGCAGTGGCATCACCGGGGAGCTGTTTTTT. It codes for CASSGITGELFF. This chain joins TRBV6-6 and TRBJ2-2; D remains unclear. Germline CDR1 MNHNY, CDR2 SVGAGI (reference sequence). The CDR3 has 12 residues. Between the trimmed V and J ends, which lost 5 bases and 4 bases, there was a span of 5 bases.

This clone was found a few times. The chain carries TRBV6-1 and TRBJ1-2; 9 nucleotides line up with TRBD1. The V segment lost 4 bases and the J segment 4 bases; nucleotides outside the gene matches: 13. CDR1 MNHNS and CDR2 SASEGT come from the germline V gene. The CDR3 length is 17 residues. The CDR3 sequence is CASSGGTGRTVSYGYTF. For the CDR3, the DNA is TGTGCCAGCAGTGGGGGGACAGGGCGAACAGTGAGCTATGGCTACACCTTC.

This clone was seen more than once but under ten times. A junction boundary mismatches the germline segment, possibly from a read error. The chain is built from TRBV7-7 and TRBJ2-3, with D possibly TRBD2 on 6 matching bases. The V gene's germline CDR1 is SSHAT and CDR2 FNYEAQ (reference sequence). The CDR3 runs to 17 residues. The CDR3 spells CASSLRPSDISTDTQYF. The CDR3 nucleotides are TGTGCTAGCAGCTTACGGCCTAGCGATATATCCACAGATACGCAGTATTTT.